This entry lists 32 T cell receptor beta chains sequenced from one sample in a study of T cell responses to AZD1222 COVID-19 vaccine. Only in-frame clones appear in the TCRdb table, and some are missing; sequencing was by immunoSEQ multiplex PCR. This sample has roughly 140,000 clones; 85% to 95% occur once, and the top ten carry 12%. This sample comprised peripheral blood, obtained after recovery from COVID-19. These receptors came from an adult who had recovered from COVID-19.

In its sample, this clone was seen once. The DNA of the CDR3 is TGTGCCAGCAGCTCTCTCGTTGGACATACGAACACCGGGGAGCTGTTTTTT. It is translated as CASSSLVGHTNTGELFF. The V call is TRBV7-2, the J call TRBJ2-2, with a weak D call TRBD1 (5 bases). V lost 4 bases and J lost 0, with 15 bases in between. Germline V CDR1 and CDR2: SGHTA, FQGNSA. This CDR3 region has 17 residues.

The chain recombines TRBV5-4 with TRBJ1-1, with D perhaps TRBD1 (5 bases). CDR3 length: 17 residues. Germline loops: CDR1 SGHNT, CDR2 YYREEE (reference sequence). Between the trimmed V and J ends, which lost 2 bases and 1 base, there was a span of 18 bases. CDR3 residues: CASSLAGGLLSNTEAFF. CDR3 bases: TGTGCCAGCAGCTTAGCGGGGGGACTCCTCTCGAACACTGAAGCTTTCTTT. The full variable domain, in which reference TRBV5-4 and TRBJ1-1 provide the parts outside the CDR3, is ETGVTQSPTHLIKTRGQQVTLRCSSQSGHNTVSWYQQALGQGPQFIFQYYREEENGRGNFPPRFSGLQFPNYSSELNVNALELDDSALYLCASSLAGGLLSNTEAFFGQGTRLTVV.

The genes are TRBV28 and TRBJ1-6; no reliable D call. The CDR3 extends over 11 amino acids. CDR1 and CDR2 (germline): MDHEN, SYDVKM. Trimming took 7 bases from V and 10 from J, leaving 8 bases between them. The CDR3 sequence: CASMGPSPLHF. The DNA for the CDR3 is TGTGCCAGCATGGGCCCCTCACCCCTCCACTTT.

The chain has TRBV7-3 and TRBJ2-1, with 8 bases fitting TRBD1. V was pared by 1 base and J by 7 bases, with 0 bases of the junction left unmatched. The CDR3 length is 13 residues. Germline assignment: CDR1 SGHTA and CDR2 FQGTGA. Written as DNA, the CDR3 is TGTGCCAGCAGCTTAAACAGGGGGAATGAGCAGTTCTTC. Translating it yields CASSLNRGNEQFF. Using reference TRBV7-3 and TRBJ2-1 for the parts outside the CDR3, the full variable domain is GAGVSQTPSNKVTEKGKYVELRCDPISGHTALYWYRQSLGQGPEFLIYFQGTGAADDSGLPNDRFFAVRPEGSVSTLKIQRTERGDSAVYLCASSLNRGNEQFFGPGTRLTVL.

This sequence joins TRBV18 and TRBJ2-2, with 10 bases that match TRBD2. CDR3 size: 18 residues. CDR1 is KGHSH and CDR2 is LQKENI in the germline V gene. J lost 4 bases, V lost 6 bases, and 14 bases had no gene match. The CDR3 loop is CASSLTLGLAGATGELFF. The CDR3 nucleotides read TGTGCCAGCTCCCTTACATTGGGGCTAGCGGGAGCCACCGGGGAGCTGTTTTTT.

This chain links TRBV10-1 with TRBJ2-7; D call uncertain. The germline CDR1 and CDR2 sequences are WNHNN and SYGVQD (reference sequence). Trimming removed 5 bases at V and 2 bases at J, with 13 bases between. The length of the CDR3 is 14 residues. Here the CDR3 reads CASSRTFTPYEQYF. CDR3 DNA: TGCGCCAGCAGTCGGACGTTTACGCCCTACGAGCAGTACTTC.

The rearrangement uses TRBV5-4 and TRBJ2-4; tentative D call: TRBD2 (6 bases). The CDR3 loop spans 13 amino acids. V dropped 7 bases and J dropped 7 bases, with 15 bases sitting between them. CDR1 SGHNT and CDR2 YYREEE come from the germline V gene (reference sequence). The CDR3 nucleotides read TGTGCCAGCCGTCGGGGACTGGGGAACATTCAGTACTTC. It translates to CASRRGLGNIQYF.

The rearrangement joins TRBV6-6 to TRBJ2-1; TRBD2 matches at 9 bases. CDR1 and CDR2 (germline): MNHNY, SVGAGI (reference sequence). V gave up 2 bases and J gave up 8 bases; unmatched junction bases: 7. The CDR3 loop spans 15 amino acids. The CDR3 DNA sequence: TGTGCCAGCAGTTACCACCCTAGCGGGACTGATGAGCAGTTCTTC. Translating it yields CASSYHPSGTDEQFF.

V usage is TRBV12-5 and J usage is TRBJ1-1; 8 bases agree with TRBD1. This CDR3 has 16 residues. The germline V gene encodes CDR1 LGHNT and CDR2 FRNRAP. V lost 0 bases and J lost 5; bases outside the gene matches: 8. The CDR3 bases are TGTGCTAGTGGTTTGGTACTGGACAGGGCGGTTACTGAAGCTTTCTTT. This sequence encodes CASGLVLDRAVTEAFF. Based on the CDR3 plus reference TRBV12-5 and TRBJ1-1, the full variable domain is DARVTQTPRHKVTEMGQEVTMRCQPILGHNTVFWYRQTMMQGLELLAYFRNRAPLDDSGMPKDRFSAEMPDATLATLKIQPSEPRDSAVYFCASGLVLDRAVTEAFFGQGTRLTVV.

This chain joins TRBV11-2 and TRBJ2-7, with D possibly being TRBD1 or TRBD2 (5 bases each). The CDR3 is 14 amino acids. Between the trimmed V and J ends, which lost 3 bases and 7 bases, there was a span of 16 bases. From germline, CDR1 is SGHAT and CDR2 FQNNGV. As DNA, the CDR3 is TGTGCCAGCAGCTTTGGGGGTGTCCCCTGGGAGCAGTACTTC. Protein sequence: CASSFGGVPWEQYF.

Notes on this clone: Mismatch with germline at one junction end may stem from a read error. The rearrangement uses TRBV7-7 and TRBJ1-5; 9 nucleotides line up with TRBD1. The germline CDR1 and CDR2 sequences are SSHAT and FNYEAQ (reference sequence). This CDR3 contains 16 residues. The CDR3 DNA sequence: TGTGCTAGCAGTTGGACAGGGGTCACCCGCAATCAGCCCCAGCATTTT. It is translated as CASSWTGVTRNQPQHF.

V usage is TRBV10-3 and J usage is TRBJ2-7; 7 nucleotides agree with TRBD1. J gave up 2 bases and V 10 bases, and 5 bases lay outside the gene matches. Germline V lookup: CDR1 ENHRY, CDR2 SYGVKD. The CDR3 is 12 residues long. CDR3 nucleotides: TGTGCCACTCGACAGGGAACCTACGAGCAGTACTTC. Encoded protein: CATRQGTYEQYF.

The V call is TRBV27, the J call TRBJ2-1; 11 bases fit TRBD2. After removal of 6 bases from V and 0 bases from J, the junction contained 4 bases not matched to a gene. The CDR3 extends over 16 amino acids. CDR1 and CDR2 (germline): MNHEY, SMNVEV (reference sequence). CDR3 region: CASRGTSGHSYNEQFF. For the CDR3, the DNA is TGTGCCAGCAGGGGGACTAGCGGACACTCCTACAATGAGCAGTTCTTC.

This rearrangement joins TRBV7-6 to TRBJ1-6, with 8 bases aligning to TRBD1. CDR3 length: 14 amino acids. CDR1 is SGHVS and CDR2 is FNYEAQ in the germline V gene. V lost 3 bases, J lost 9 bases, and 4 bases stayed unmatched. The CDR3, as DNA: TGTGCCAGCAGCTTCGGCAGGGGGCCTTCACCCCTCCACTTT. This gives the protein CASSFGRGPSPLHF.

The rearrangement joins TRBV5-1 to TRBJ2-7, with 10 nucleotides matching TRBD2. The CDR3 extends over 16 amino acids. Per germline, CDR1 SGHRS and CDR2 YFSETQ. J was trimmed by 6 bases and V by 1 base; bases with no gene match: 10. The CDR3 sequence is CASSLRLAGASTEQYF. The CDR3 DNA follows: TGCGCCAGCAGCTTGAGGCTAGCGGGAGCTTCAACCGAGCAGTACTTC.

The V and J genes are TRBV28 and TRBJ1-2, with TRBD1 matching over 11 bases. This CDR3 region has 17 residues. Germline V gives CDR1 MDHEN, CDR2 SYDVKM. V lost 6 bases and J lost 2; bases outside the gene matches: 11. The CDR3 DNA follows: TGTGCCAGCAGAGAAGGCATAGGGACAGGGGGAAACTATGGCTACACCTTC. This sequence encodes CASREGIGTGGNYGYTF.

The DNA of the CDR3 is TGTGCCAGCAGCGTCTCTAGCACAGATACGCAGTATTTT. This translates into CASSVSSTDTQYF. The chain uses TRBV9 and TRBJ2-3; D is unclear. Germline CDR1 and CDR2: SGDLS and YYNGEE. Trimming pared 2 bases from V and 0 bases from J, leaving 4 bases between. The CDR3 contains 13 residues.

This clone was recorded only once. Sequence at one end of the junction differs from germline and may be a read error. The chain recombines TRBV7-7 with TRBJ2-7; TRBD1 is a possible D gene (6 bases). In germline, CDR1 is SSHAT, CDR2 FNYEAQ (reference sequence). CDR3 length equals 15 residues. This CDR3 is CASSLGAGAPYEQYF. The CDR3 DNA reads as TGTGCTAGCAGCCTCGGGGCAGGGGCCCCCTACGAGCAGTACTTC.

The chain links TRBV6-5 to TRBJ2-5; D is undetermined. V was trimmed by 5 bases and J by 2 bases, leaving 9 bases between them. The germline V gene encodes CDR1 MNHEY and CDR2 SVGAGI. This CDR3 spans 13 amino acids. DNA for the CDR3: TGTGCCAGCAGTAGAGATGTACAAGAGACCCAGTACTTC. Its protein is CASSRDVQETQYF.

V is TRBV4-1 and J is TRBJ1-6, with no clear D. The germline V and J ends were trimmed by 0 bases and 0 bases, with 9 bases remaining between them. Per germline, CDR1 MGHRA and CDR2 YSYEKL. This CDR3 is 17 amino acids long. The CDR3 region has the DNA TGCGCCAGCAGCCAAGATCTTGGGAGCTCCTATAATTCACCCCTCCACTTT. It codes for CASSQDLGSSYNSPLHF.

CDR3 residues: CASSRAVNTEAFF. In DNA, the CDR3 is TGTGCCAGTTCTCGGGCTGTGAACACTGAAGCTTTCTTT. The chain has TRBV6-5 and TRBJ1-1; no clear D. Germline V gives CDR1 MNHEY, CDR2 SVGAGI. The CDR3 has 13 residues. The V end lost 9 bases, the J end lost 0 bases, and 11 bases lay between the germline ends.

DNA for the CDR3: TGTGCCAGCAGCTTAGGAGGGACAGGGTCGGGCAATGAGCAGTTCTTC. Its translation is CASSLGGTGSGNEQFF. This chain connects TRBV11-3 to TRBJ2-1; 9 positions agree with TRBD1. Losses at the gene ends were 1 base for V and 6 bases for J; bases not matched to a gene: 7. This CDR3 is built from 16 residues. Germline values: CDR1 SGHNT, CDR2 YENEEA. Full variable domain (outside the CDR3, taken from reference TRBV11-3 and TRBJ2-1): EAGVVQSPRYKIIEKKQPVAFWCNPISGHNTLYWYLQNLGQGPELLIRYENEEAVDDSQLPKDRFSAERLKGVDSTLKIQPAELGDSAVYLCASSLGGTGSGNEQFFGPGTRLTVL.

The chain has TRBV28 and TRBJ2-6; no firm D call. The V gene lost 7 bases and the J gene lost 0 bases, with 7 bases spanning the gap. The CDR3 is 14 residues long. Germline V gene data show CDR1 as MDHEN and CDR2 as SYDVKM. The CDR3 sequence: CASTSVSGANVLTF. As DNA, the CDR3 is TGTGCCAGCACCAGTGTCTCTGGGGCCAACGTCCTGACTTTC.

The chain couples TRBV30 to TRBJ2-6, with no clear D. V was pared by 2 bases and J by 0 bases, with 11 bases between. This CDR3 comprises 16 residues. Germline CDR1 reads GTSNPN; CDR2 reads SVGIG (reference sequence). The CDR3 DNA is TGTGCCTGGAGTCCTAGAGGTTACTCTGGGGCCAACGTCCTGACTTTC. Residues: CAWSPRGYSGANVLTF.

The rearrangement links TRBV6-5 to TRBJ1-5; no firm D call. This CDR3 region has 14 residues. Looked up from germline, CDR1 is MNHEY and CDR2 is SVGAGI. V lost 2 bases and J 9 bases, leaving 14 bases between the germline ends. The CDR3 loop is CASSYVGAGWPQHF. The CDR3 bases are TGTGCCAGCAGTTACGTGGGTGCTGGATGGCCCCAGCATTTT.

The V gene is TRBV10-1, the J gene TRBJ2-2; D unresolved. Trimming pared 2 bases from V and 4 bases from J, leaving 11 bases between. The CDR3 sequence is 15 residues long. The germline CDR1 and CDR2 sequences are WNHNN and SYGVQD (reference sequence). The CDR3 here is CASSEAQPVTGELFF. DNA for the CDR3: TGCGCCAGCAGTGAGGCTCAGCCCGTCACCGGGGAGCTGTTTTTT.

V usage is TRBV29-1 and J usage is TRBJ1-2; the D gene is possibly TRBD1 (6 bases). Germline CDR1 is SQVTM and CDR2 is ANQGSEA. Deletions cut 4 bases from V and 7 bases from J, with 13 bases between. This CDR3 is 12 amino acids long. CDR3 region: CSVAQGIGGYTF. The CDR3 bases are TGCAGCGTTGCCCAGGGGATTGGTGGCTACACCTTC.

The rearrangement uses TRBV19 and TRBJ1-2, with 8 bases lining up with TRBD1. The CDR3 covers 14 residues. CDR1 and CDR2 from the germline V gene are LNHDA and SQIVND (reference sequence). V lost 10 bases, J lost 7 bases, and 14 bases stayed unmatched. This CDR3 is CATTKTQGAVGYTF. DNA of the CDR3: TGTGCCACCACTAAAACCCAGGGGGCGGTTGGCTACACCTTC.

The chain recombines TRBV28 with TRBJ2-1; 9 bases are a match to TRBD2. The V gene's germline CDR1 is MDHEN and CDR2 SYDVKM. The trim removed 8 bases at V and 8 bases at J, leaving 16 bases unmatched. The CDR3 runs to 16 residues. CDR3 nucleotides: TGTGCCAGCCCCCCCCTAGCGGGGATGAGAGGGGATGAGCAGTTCTTC. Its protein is CASPPLAGMRGDEQFF.

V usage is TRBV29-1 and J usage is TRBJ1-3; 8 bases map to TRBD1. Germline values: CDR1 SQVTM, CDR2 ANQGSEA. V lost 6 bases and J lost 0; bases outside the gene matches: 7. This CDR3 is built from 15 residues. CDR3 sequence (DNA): TGCAGCGTGCTAGGGACAGGCGGCTCTGGAAACACCATATATTTT. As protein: CSVLGTGGSGNTIYF.

In nucleotides, the CDR3 is TGTGCCAGCAGCCCCCCCGGGACACGGAACACCGGGGAGCTGTTTTTT. It encodes CASSPPGTRNTGELFF. The chain is built from TRBV7-3 and TRBJ2-2; D may be TRBD1 (6 bases). Per germline, CDR1 SGHTA and CDR2 FQGTGA. Trimming stripped 5 bases from V and 1 base from J, with 14 bases between. CDR3 length equals 16 residues.

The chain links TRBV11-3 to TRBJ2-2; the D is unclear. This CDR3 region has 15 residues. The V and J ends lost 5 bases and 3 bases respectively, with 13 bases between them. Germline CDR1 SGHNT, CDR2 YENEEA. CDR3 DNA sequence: TGTGCCAGCAGCGAGGACCCGGGTGACACCGGGGAGCTGTTTTTT. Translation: CASSEDPGDTGELFF.